This TCR beta chain stems from a study of cytotoxic CD8 clonotypes in ibrutinib-treated CLL (dated by TCRdb to the early 2020s). A note on the overall study: The cohort included roughly 15 treatment-naive and about a dozen relapsed/refractory patients; 17 to 18 were IGHV unmutated. Partial responses were observed in roughly 24 patients and complete responses in 2; after a median follow-up of 68 months, remission was maintained in about 15 patients and progression was observed in approximately twelve. The response samples were drawn at a median of roughly twelve months into treatment, with a range of roughly 6 to 40 months. An average of 255,043 productive templates and 94,082 productive rearrangements was obtained per sample. Of the 86 people in the trial, approximately 26 had longitudinal samples available. Cryopreserved peripheral blood mononuclear cells were collected before treatment, at response, and at either disease progression or sustained remission. Patients were still on ibrutinib when every remission and progressive disease sample was collected.

Study-level results and caveats: Clonality increased at ibrutinib response, stayed stable in sustained remission, and fell back toward baseline at progression. Sustained-remission and progressing patients did not have matched sampling times, and lymph node repertoires were not examined. At baseline, clonality was higher than in age-matched healthy donors and showed a strong correlation with circulating CD8+ T-cell counts. Public clonotypes were rare and either shrank or stayed stable during treatment, and the rise in clonality at ibrutinib response reflected expansion of private clonotypes.

The time point label, read with the paper, signifies: approximately 25 months on ibrutinib. For TCR beta library preparation, roughly 2 micrograms of genomic DNA were extracted from the cryopreserved PBMCs. Longitudinal blood samples from CLL patients receiving ibrutinib monotherapy were subjected to high-throughput TCR beta sequencing. The patients took part in an open-label, single-center phase 2 trial of ibrutinib monotherapy. The germline V gene provides CDR1 WSHSY and CDR2 SAAADI. The V end loses 4 bases and the J end loses 6 bases, and a stretch of 18 bases separates them. The CDR3 starts with the cysteine, ends with the phenylalanine, and has 16 residues. The read is trimmed to its CDR3 DNA, 48 bases read in frame from base 1. A MiSeq instrument was used for deep resolution sequencing, which targeted depths ranging from 1 in 1 million up to 1 in 200,000 T cells, with coverage averaging 10x for each clonotype. The immunoSEQ hsTCRB Kit was used to generate the TCR beta libraries. On the study's bioinformatics: The data were analyzed with ImmunoSEQ Analyzer and ImmunoSEQ Data Assistant, and V, D and J gene assignments followed IMGT definitions. Clonality was computed as one minus normalized Shannon entropy of productive rearrangement frequencies, ranging from 0 to 1. Public clonotype analysis was restricted to overrepresented clonotypes comprising at least 0.05% of each patient's repertoire. About twelve repertoires from age-matched healthy donors, obtained from immuneACCESS, served as clonality controls. TCRdb retrieved this table from immuneACCESS and kept in-frame rearrangements only. Not all clones are present; in checked studies, unresolved V genes account for under half, and no reason is known for the remainder. V and J calls and clone size come straight from that table; D and trimming were deduced from the DNA. This sample lists approximately 90,000 clones; approximately 77% were detected once. In total, the top ten clones hold approximately 25% of the sample.

In the case of this clone: Its antigen is not yet known. No quality values exist for individual bases; no much larger clone is one base distant.

This clonotype was obtained from a human donor with chronic lymphocytic leukemia. The rearrangement combines TRBV10-2 with TRBJ1-4, with the D gene call left open. The sequencing here drew on PBMCs, taken after 24 months of ibrutinib treatment. CDR3 reads: CASSGIRMAGDEKLFF. The DNA reads as follows: TGCGCCAGCAGTGGGATCCGGATGGCTGGGGATGAAAAACTGTTTTTT.